The 2 T cell receptor beta chains in this list originate from one sample, sequenced in a study of cytomegalovirus exposure and HLA in healthy donors. The data were produced by immunoSEQ multiplex PCR, yet TCRdb's version contains in-frame clones alone and is incomplete. The sample shows about 200,000 clones, roughly 88% of them seen only once. The sequenced sample was PBMCs. These receptors all stem from a woman aged 25-40 years in good health and CMV-seropositive.

This rearrangement joins TRBV13 to TRBJ1-1; D uncertain. CDR1 and CDR2 (germline): PRHDT, FYEKMQ (reference sequence). CDR3 length: 17 residues. Trimming stripped 4 bases from V and 1 base from J, with 19 bases between. CDR3 nucleotides: TGTGCCAGCAGCTCGACGCCAAATGACATCGCGAACACTGAAGCTTTCTTT. Translated, it gives CASSSTPNDIANTEAFF.

The chain joins TRBV28 to TRBJ1-1; D not resolved. Germline V gives CDR1 MDHEN, CDR2 SYDVKM. The CDR3 length is 13 residues. Trimming cost V 5 bases and J 3 bases, with 10 bases left between them. The CDR3 DNA sequence: TGTGCCAGCAGTCCTTCAACACACACTGAAGCTTTCTTT. Translated, it gives CASSPSTHTEAFF.